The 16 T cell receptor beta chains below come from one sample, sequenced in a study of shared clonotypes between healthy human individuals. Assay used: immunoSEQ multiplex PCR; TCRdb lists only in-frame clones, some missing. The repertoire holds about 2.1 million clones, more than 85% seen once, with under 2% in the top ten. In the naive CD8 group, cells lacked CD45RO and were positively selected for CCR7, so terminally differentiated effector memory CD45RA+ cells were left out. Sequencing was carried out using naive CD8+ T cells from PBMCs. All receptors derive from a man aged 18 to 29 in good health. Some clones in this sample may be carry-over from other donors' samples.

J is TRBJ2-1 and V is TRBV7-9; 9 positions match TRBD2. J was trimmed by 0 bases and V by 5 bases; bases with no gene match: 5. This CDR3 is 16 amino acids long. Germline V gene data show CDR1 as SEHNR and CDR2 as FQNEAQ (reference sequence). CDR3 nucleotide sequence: TGTGCCAGCAGCGAACTAGCGGGCTCCTCCTACAATGAGCAGTTCTTC. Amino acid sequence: CASSELAGSSYNEQFF.

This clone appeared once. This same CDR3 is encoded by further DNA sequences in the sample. This CDR3 is CASSLGQSYEQYF. The CDR3 bases are TGTGCCAGCAGCTTAGGACAGTCCTACGAGCAGTACTTC. V usage is TRBV27 and J usage is TRBJ2-7, with D possibly being TRBD1 (6 bases). V was shortened by 6 bases and J by 1 base, with 10 bases between the two germline ends. The CDR3 loop spans 13 amino acids. In germline, CDR1 is MNHEY, CDR2 SMNVEV (reference sequence).

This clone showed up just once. The CDR3 loop is CAISDPPGQGVKYGYTF. Written as DNA, the CDR3 is TGTGCCATCAGTGACCCACCGGGACAGGGGGTGAAATATGGCTACACCTTC. The chain uses TRBV10-3 and TRBJ1-2; 11 bases map to TRBD1. V lost 3 bases to trimming and J lost 5 bases; unmatched junction nucleotides: 11. Per germline, CDR1 ENHRY and CDR2 SYGVKD. The CDR3 length is 17 residues.

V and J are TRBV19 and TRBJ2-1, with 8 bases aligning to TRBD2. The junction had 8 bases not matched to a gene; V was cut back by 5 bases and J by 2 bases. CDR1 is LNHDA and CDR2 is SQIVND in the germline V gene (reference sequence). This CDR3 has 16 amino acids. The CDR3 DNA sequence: TGTGCCAGTAGTCCGATAGCGGGAATGACCTACAATGAGCAGTTCTTC. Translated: CASSPIAGMTYNEQFF.

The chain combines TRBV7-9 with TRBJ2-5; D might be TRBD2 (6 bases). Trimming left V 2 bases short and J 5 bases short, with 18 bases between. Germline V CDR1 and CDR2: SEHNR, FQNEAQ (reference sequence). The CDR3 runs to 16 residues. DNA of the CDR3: TGTGCCAGCAGCTTAATAACGGGAGTGGCCGAGGAGACCCAGTACTTC. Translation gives CASSLITGVAEETQYF.

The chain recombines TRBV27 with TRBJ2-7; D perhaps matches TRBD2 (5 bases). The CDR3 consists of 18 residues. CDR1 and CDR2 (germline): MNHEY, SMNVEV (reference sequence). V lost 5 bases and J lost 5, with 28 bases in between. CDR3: CASSIQTVGGSGYHEQYF. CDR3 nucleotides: TGTGCCAGCAGTATACAAACAGTCGGTGGGAGTGGCTACCACGAGCAGTACTTC.

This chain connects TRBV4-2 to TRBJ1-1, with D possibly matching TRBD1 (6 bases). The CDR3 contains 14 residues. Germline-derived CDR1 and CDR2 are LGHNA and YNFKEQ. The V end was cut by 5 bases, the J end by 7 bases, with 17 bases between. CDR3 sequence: CASSFVEGEGEAFF. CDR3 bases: TGTGCCAGCAGCTTTGTAGAGGGGGAGGGTGAAGCTTTCTTT.

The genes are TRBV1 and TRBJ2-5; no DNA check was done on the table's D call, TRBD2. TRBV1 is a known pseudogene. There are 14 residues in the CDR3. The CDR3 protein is CTSSTREDQETQYF. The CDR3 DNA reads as TGCACCAGCAGCACGCGGGAGGATCAAGAGACCCAGTACTTC.

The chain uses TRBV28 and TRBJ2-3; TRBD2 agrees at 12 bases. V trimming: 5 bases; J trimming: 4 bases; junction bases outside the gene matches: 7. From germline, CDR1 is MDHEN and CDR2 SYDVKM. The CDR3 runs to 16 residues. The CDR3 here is CASSPLAGGPPDTQYF. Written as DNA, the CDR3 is TGTGCCAGCAGTCCTCTAGCGGGAGGGCCCCCAGATACGCAGTATTTT.

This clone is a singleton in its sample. The CDR3 DNA reads as TGCGCCAGCAGCCACTCGGTGGGGACAGTAACTTACGAGCAGTACTTC. It encodes CASSHSVGTVTYEQYF. This chain links TRBV4-3 with TRBJ2-7; 7 nucleotides agree with TRBD1. Per germline, CDR1 LGHNA and CDR2 YSLEER. J gave up 4 bases and V 3 bases, and 12 bases lay outside the gene matches. The CDR3 contains 16 residues.

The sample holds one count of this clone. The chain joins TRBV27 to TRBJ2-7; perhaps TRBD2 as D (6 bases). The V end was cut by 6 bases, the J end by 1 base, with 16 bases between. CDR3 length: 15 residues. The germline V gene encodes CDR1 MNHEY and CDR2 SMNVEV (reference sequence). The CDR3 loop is CASSPNGGASYEQYF. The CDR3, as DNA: TGTGCCAGCAGCCCAAACGGCGGGGCATCCTACGAGCAGTACTTC.

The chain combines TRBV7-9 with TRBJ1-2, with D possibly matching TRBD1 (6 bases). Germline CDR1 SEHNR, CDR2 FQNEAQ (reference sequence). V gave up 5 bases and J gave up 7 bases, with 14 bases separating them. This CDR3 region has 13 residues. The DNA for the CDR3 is TGTGCCAGCAGCAAACACAGGGATCCTGGCTACACCTTC. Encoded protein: CASSKHRDPGYTF.

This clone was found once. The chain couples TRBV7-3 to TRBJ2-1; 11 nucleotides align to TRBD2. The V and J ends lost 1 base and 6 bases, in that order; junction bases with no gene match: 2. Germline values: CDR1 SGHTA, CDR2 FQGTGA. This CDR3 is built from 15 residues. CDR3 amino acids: CASSLIAGGSNEQFF. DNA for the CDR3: TGTGCCAGCAGCTTAATAGCGGGAGGGAGCAATGAGCAGTTCTTC.

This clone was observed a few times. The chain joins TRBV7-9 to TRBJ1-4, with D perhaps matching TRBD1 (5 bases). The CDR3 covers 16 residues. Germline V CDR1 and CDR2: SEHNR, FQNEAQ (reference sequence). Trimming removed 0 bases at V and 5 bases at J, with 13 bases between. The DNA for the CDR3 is TGTGCCAGCAGCTTAGCGTGGGGACTGCGAAATGAAAAACTGTTTTTT. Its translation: CASSLAWGLRNEKLFF.

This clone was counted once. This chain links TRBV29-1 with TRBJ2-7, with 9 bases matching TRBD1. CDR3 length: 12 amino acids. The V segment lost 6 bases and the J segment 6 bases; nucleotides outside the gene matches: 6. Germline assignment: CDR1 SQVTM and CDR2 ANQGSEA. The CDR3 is CSVVGTGTEQYF. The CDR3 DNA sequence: TGCAGCGTCGTCGGGACAGGGACCGAGCAGTACTTC.

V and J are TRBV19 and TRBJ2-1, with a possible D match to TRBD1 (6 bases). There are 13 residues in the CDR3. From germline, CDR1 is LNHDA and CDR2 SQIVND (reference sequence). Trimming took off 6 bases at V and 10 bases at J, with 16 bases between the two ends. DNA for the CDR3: TGTGCCAGTAGCTGGGGGCAGGGTGTGGAGCAGTTCTTC. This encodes CASSWGQGVEQFF.